The 28 T cell receptor beta chains listed next were all sequenced from one sample in a study of blood T cell repertoires in COVID-19. The repertoire was sequenced with immunoSEQ multiplex PCR; TCRdb's copy has only in-frame clones and lacks some. The table lists approximately 220,000 clones, roughly 84% of them singletons. The sequenced sample was peripheral blood. The receptors shown here come from a man aged 35 to 55 with acute or convalescent COVID-19.

The chain has TRBV30 and TRBJ2-7; D not certain. V lost 4 bases to trimming and J lost 2 bases, with 15 bases between them. The CDR3 covers 14 residues. CDR1 GTSNPN and CDR2 SVGIG come from the germline V gene (reference sequence). The CDR3 region is CAWKLALQTYEQYF. CDR3 DNA: TGTGCCTGGAAACTCGCACTACAAACCTACGAGCAGTACTTC.

The chain employs TRBV5-1 and TRBJ1-2; D ambiguous. The CDR3 contains 14 residues. Germline CDR1 reads SGHRS; CDR2 reads YFSETQ. Trimming removed 0 bases at V and 5 bases at J, with 11 bases between. CDR3 DNA sequence: TGCGCCAGCAGCTTGGTGATCGGAGATTATGGCTACACCTTC. This gives the protein CASSLVIGDYGYTF.

J is TRBJ2-7 and V is TRBV6-5; D not certain. CDR1 and CDR2 from the germline V gene are MNHEY and SVGAGI. This CDR3 is 11 amino acids long. Trimming stripped 5 bases from V and 3 bases from J, with 5 bases between. The CDR3 nucleotides read TGTGCCAGCAGTCAAAACTACGAGCAGTACTTC. Translated: CASSQNYEQYF.

The chain is built from TRBV11-2 and TRBJ2-1; 9 nucleotides match TRBD1. This CDR3 contains 16 residues. Germline lookup yields CDR1 SGHAT and CDR2 FQNNGV. The ends lost 4 bases at V and 2 bases at J; junction bases unmatched: 6. CDR3 in amino acids: CASSYMTGGTYNEQFF. In DNA, the CDR3 is TGTGCCAGCAGCTACATGACAGGGGGTACCTACAATGAGCAGTTCTTC.

The chain couples TRBV6-5 to TRBJ1-1; D is unclear. Germline V lookup: CDR1 MNHEY, CDR2 SVGAGI. The CDR3 consists of 11 residues. Trimming took off 8 bases at V and 4 bases at J, with 8 bases between the two ends. The CDR3 nucleotides read TGTGCCAGCTTCATCGGCACTGAAGCTTTCTTT. As protein: CASFIGTEAFF.

V usage is TRBV5-1 and J usage is TRBJ1-6, with unresolved D. The CDR3 is made up of 15 amino acids. The V end lost 0 bases, the J end lost 9 bases, and 13 bases lay between the germline ends. Germline V gene data show CDR1 as SGHRS and CDR2 as YFSETQ. DNA of the CDR3: TGCGCCAGCAGCTTGGAAGGCTCCTCAGGTTCACCCCTCCACTTT. Translating gives CASSLEGSSGSPLHF.

V gene TRBV11-2 combines with J gene TRBJ2-4; no definite D call. The CDR3 has 13 residues. The V gene lost 2 bases and the J gene lost 8 bases, with 10 bases spanning the gap. The germline CDR1 and CDR2 sequences are SGHAT and FQNNGV. The CDR3 protein is CASSLSLRDIQYF. The CDR3 coding sequence is TGTGCCAGCAGCTTAAGTTTGCGCGACATTCAGTACTTC.

V and J are TRBV29-1 and TRBJ1-2; 10 nucleotides agree with TRBD1. The CDR3 is 15 residues long. Germline V lookup: CDR1 SQVTM, CDR2 ANQGSEA. Trimming took 5 bases from V and 0 from J; bases not matched to a gene: 6. CDR3: CSVRGQGMANYGYTF. DNA of the CDR3: TGCAGCGTTCGGGGACAGGGGATGGCTAACTATGGCTACACCTTC.

V gene TRBV19 combines with J gene TRBJ2-6; TRBD2 agrees at 9 bases. Germline lookup yields CDR1 LNHDA and CDR2 SQIVND (reference sequence). With 3 bases clipped from V and 0 bases from J, the junction kept 6 bases outside the gene matches. The CDR3 consists of 18 residues. The CDR3 protein is CASSIGTSISSGANVLTF. The CDR3 nucleotides read TGTGCCAGTAGTATTGGGACTAGCATTTCCTCTGGGGCCAACGTCCTGACTTTC.

The CDR3 sequence: CASSFLTGLNTEAFF. In DNA form, the CDR3 reads TGTGCCAGCAGCTTCCTAACAGGATTGAACACTGAAGCTTTCTTT. The gene calls are TRBV11-2 and TRBJ1-1, with D possibly matching TRBD1 (5 bases). Germline V gene data show CDR1 as SGHAT and CDR2 as FQNNGV. This CDR3 region has 15 residues. V dropped 3 bases and J dropped 0 bases, with 11 bases sitting between them.

The chain is built from TRBV5-4 and TRBJ2-3, with 12 bases identical to TRBD1. The germline V gene has CDR1 SGHNT and CDR2 YYREEE (reference sequence). The CDR3 sequence is 15 residues long. Trimming removed 0 bases from V and 7 bases from J; junction bases left unmatched: 3. DNA of the CDR3: TGTGCCAGCAGCTTGGAGGGACAGGGGGCTTATACGCAGTATTTT. Amino acid sequence: CASSLEGQGAYTQYF.

This chain uses TRBV4-3 with TRBJ1-2; the D is unclear. The CDR3 covers 15 residues. V lost 0 bases, J lost 2 bases, and 10 bases lay in between. Germline CDR1 LGHNA, CDR2 YSLEER. This CDR3 reads CASSQDHFLNYGYTF. The CDR3 bases are TGCGCCAGCAGCCAAGACCACTTTTTAAACTATGGCTACACCTTC.

The CDR3 DNA sequence: TGTGCCAGTAGTGCCCAGACAGGGGCCTACGAGCAGTACTTC. As protein: CASSAQTGAYEQYF. V is TRBV19 and J is TRBJ2-7, with 8 bases fitting TRBD1. V trimming: 5 bases; J trimming: 2 bases; junction bases outside the gene matches: 5. Germline values: CDR1 LNHDA, CDR2 SQIVND (reference sequence). This CDR3 spans 14 amino acids.

CDR3 sequence (DNA): TGTGCCACCAGTATTGGGGACAGGGAGCAGTTCTTC. It specifies CATSIGDREQFF. The chain couples TRBV24-1 to TRBJ2-1; 8 nucleotides match TRBD1. The CDR3 is 12 amino acids. Germline V lookup: CDR1 KGHDR, CDR2 SFDVKD. V shed 6 bases, J shed 10 bases, and the junction held 4 bases outside the gene matches.

This clone showed up many times. This chain joins TRBV5-1 and TRBJ1-4, with D maybe TRBD1 (5 bases). The V and J ends lost 0 bases and 3 bases respectively, with 15 bases between them. The germline CDR1 and CDR2 sequences are SGHRS and YFSETQ. The CDR3 is made up of 17 amino acids. CDR3 loop: CASSLDALRGANEKLFF. The CDR3 region has the DNA TGCGCCAGCAGCTTGGACGCTCTAAGGGGTGCTAATGAAAAACTGTTTTTT.

The chain is built from TRBV6-1 and TRBJ2-2, with 7 bases lining up with TRBD2. Germline assignment: CDR1 MNHNS and CDR2 SASEGT. The length of the CDR3 is 16 residues. After removal of 2 bases from V and 0 bases from J, the junction contained 3 bases not matched to a gene. CDR3 in amino acids: CASSEYAGANTGELFF. CDR3 nucleotides: TGTGCCAGCAGTGAATACGCGGGAGCGAACACCGGGGAGCTGTTTTTT.

The chain recombines TRBV20-1 with TRBJ1-2; 10 bases are a match to TRBD1. Germline V gene data show CDR1 as DFQATT and CDR2 as SNEGSKA (reference sequence). The CDR3 is 11 amino acids. The ends lost 3 bases at V and 8 bases at J; junction bases unmatched: 0. In nucleotides, the CDR3 is TGCAGTGCTAGGGACAGGGGGGGCTACACCTTC. It translates to CSARDRGGYTF.

The J gene is TRBJ1-4, the V gene TRBV10-1; D is possibly TRBD1 (6 bases). CDR3 size: 19 residues. Trimming removed 4 bases from V and 2 bases from J, with 23 bases in between. The germline V gene encodes CDR1 WNHNN and CDR2 SYGVQD (reference sequence). CDR3 protein: CASSAVKQGGSGTNEKLFF. The CDR3 nucleotides read TGCGCCAGCAGTGCGGTCAAACAGGGTGGGAGTGGGACTAATGAAAAACTGTTTTTT.

The chain couples TRBV19 to TRBJ1-2; D not resolved. With 7 bases removed from V and 8 bases from J, the gap between germline ends came to 17 bases. The germline CDR1 and CDR2 sequences are LNHDA and SQIVND (reference sequence). The CDR3 contains 13 residues. This chain's CDR3 is CASKRDTYSGYTF. Here the CDR3 DNA reads TGTGCCAGTAAGAGGGATACCTACTCCGGCTACACCTTC.

The CDR3 DNA reads as TGTGCCAGCAGCCCACTCGGTTCTGATGAAAAACTGTTTTTT. This translates into CASSPLGSDEKLFF. The J gene is TRBJ1-4, the V gene TRBV7-9; no firm D call. Per the germline V gene, CDR1 is SEHNR and CDR2 is FQNEAQ (reference sequence). This CDR3 has 14 residues. V gave up 5 bases and J gave up 6 bases, with 13 bases separating them.

The CDR3 loop reads CASGNRGSGGYTF. The CDR3 nucleotides read TGTGCCAGCGGAAACAGGGGGAGTGGTGGCTACACCTTC. The chain has TRBV2 and TRBJ1-2, with 8 bases identical to TRBD1. The V segment lost 8 bases and the J segment 7 bases; nucleotides outside the gene matches: 9. The CDR3 runs 13 residues. Germline V gives CDR1 SNHLY, CDR2 FYNNEI.

In this sample, this clone turned up once. The gene calls are TRBV24-1 and TRBJ2-3, with a possible D match to TRBD2 (6 bases). This CDR3 comprises 16 residues. CDR1 and CDR2 (germline): KGHDR, SFDVKD. V gave up 3 bases and J gave up 4 bases, with 16 bases separating them. The CDR3 here is CATSDHRAGFADTQYF. In DNA, the CDR3 is TGTGCCACCAGTGATCATCGTGCGGGGTTCGCAGATACGCAGTATTTT.

The chain recombines TRBV11-2 with TRBJ2-5; D is possibly TRBD2 (5 bases). The CDR3 sequence is 14 residues long. V lost 5 bases and J 5 bases, leaving 15 bases between the germline ends. Looked up from germline, CDR1 is SGHAT and CDR2 is FQNNGV. This CDR3 is CASSPGSLEETQYF. CDR3 DNA: TGTGCCAGCAGCCCTGGGAGCTTAGAGGAGACCCAGTACTTC.

This clone turned up a few times. The genes are TRBV6-5 and TRBJ2-3, with 7 bases that match TRBD2. V shed 7 bases, J shed 5 bases, and the junction held 12 bases outside the gene matches. Germline CDR1 MNHEY, CDR2 SVGAGI. The CDR3 has 15 amino acids. This CDR3 is CASTQKGGEGDTQYF. The CDR3 nucleotides read TGTGCCAGCACCCAAAAGGGCGGGGAGGGAGATACGCAGTATTTT.

The DNA of the CDR3 is TGTGCCAGCAGTATTAGCGAGAGCACAGATACGCAGTATTTT. Protein product: CASSISESTDTQYF. The genes are TRBV27 and TRBJ2-3; perhaps TRBD2 as D (5 bases). This CDR3 contains 14 residues. CDR1 and CDR2 (germline): MNHEY, SMNVEV (reference sequence). The V end was cut by 5 bases, the J end by 0 bases, with 9 bases between.

This clone has a handful of counts. V gene TRBV5-4 combines with J gene TRBJ2-2; 10 positions agree with TRBD2. Per the germline V gene, CDR1 is SGHNT and CDR2 is YYREEE (reference sequence). This CDR3 has 17 amino acids. V lost 4 bases to trimming and J lost 4 bases; unmatched junction nucleotides: 10. This CDR3 is CASSTPLAGDVTGELFF. CDR3 nucleotides: TGTGCCAGCAGCACCCCTCTAGCGGGAGATGTCACCGGGGAGCTGTTTTTT.

The rearrangement links TRBV27 to TRBJ2-5, with TRBD2 matching over 14 bases. CDR1 MNHEY and CDR2 SMNVEV come from the germline V gene (reference sequence). The CDR3 loop spans 17 amino acids. V was clipped by 2 bases and J by 5 bases; unmatched bases: 7. For the CDR3, the DNA is TGTGCCAGCAGTTTACGGAGACTAGCGGGAGGGGTGGAGACCCAGTACTTC. Protein: CASSLRRLAGGVETQYF.

The chain combines TRBV7-9 with TRBJ1-3; maybe TRBD1 (6 bases). This CDR3 region has 14 residues. V dropped 7 bases and J dropped 4 bases, with 14 bases sitting between them. Germline-derived CDR1 and CDR2 are SEHNR and FQNEAQ (reference sequence). CDR3 sequence (DNA): TGTGCCAGCAAAACTCCAGGGGAGGGAAACACCATATATTTT. This codes for CASKTPGEGNTIYF.